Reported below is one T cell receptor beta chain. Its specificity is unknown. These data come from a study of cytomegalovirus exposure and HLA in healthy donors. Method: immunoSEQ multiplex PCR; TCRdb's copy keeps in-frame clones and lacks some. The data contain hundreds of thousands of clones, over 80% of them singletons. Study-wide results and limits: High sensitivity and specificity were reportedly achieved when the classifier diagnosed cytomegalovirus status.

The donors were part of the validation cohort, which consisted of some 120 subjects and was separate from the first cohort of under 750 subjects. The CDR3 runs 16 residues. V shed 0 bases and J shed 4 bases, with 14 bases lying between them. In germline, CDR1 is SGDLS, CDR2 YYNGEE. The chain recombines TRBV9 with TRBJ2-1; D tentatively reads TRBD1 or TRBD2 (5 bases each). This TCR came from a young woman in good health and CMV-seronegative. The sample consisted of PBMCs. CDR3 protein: CASSVEGLARYNEQFF. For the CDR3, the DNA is TGTGCCAGCAGCGTAGAGGGGCTAGCCAGATACAATGAGCAGTTCTTC.